This T cell receptor beta chain was retrieved from a study of blood T cell repertoires in COVID-19 (dated by TCRdb to 2018 to 2021). About the study as a whole: Samples from collaborators originated in the United States, Italy and Spain and spanned both the acute and convalescent phases of COVID-19. The material from the prospective study consisted of cDNA or gDNA derived from T cells, B-cell-depleted T cells, or PBMCs. Deeply sampled blood TCRbeta repertoires from subjects exposed to, actively infected with, or recovered from COVID-19 were included in the dataset. The repertoires were released in a freely available public database meant as a resource for research on the immune response to SARS-CoV-2. Samples were obtained from the ongoing ImmuneRACE study (first 160 participants) and from roughly 1,300 subjects provided by 6 global collaborators. A de-identified subject ID, COVID-19 status, age in years and sex were almost always included in the sample metadata. Where available, HLA class I and class II types were obtained from metadata supplied by the sample provider rather than from assay-based typing. The investigation overall reported the following: Clinical and demographic metadata were provided uncurated, with the amount varying by source and participant.

As for this clone: Its antigen is still unknown. No per-base quality is available; no much larger clone lies one base away.

The collaborating institutions used their own protocols to collect whole blood in K2EDTA tubes. For TCRbeta analysis, collaborators shipped samples as frozen whole blood, isolated PBMCs, or DNA extracted from either of those sample types. TCRbeta CDR3 regions were amplified from genomic DNA using the immunoSEQ Assay, a bias-controlled multiplex PCR. Regarding the original processing steps: The number of nucleated cells in each sample was estimated from the amplification of reference gene primers within the assay. To quantify the absolute abundance of each unique TCRbeta CDR3 rearrangement, sequence reads were collapsed and filtered. Productive Simpson clonality was computed per sample as the square root of Simpson's diversity index over productive rearrangements. Sourced from immuneACCESS, this table was stored by TCRdb with only in-frame sequences that have V and J called. A share of the clones is absent; for the studies checked, an unresolved V gene accounts for under half, and the remainder has no known explanation. The V and J calls and clone size come from that table; D and trimming were worked out from the DNA. The sample table holds roughly 110,000 clones, of which 80% to 85% were seen once. The ten largest clones capture less than 5% of the sample.

The source of this sequence is a human donor in a cohort sampled during active COVID-19. The specimen sequenced was peripheral blood.

Here the CDR3 is given as CASSLLGRNTEAFF. Read as DNA, the sequence is TGTGCCAGCAGCTTACTGGGCAGGAACACTGAAGCTTTCTTT. The sequence links TRBV7-8 to TRBJ1-1; too little of a D gene remains to name it. The CDR3 measures 14 amino acids from cysteine to phenylalanine. The entry retains the CDR3 DNA only, 42 bases that are in frame from base 1. The CDR1 and CDR2 encoded by the germline V gene are SGHVS and FQNEAQ. The germline ends are 8 bases apart after V is trimmed by 2 bases and J by 1 base.